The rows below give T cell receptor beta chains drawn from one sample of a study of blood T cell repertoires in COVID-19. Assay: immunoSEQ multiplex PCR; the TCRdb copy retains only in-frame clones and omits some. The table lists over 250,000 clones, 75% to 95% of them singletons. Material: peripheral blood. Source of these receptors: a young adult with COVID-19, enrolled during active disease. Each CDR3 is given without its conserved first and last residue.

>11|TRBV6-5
ASSYSVSVLWY
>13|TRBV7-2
ASSLIMGDLSPLH
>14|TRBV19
ASSLPGLAFGNEQY
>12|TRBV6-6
ASSSEGMNTEAF
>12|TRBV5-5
ASSLMTANTEAF
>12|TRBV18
ASSPSRGNYEQY
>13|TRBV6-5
ASSYTTGGYYEQY
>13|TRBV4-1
ASSPLAEFTGELF
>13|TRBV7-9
ASSSPDRASTEAF
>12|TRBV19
ASNEGESDGELF
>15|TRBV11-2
ASSLGSWTGTNYGYT
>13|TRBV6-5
ASRLSGVGPYEQY
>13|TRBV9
ASGTSGRSTDTQY
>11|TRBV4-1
ASSQPGQRGYT
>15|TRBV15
ATSRDRTSGGTETQY
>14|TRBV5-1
ASSILAGGPRNEQY
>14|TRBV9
ASSPRLDSSYNEQF